This is a list of T cell receptor beta chains from one sample in a study of cytomegalovirus exposure and HLA in healthy donors. Sequenced by immunoSEQ multiplex PCR; TCRdb stores in-frame clones only, minus some. The table lists about 99,000 clones, roughly three quarters of them singletons. The sequenced material came from PBMCs. Receptors were obtained from a man aged 45 to 65 in good health and CMV-seropositive. Each CDR3 is given with its conserved first and last residue. The order of the fields is J gene, D gene, clone size, CDR3 length, V gene, CDR3 DNA, CDR3 protein. A D gene is named only where the DNA matches it firmly. Some rows have no size entry. The others give once, few or many, or a class for an expanded clone.

j_gene: TRBJ2-7; d_gene: TRBD2; abundance: -; len: 15; v_gene: TRBV7-9; CDR3nt: TGTGCCAGCAGCGCGGGACTAGCGGCCACCTACGAGCAGTACTTC; CDR3aa: CASSAGLAATYEQYF
j_gene: TRBJ2-1; d_gene: TRBD2; abundance: -; len: 16; v_gene: TRBV19; CDR3nt: TGTGCCAGTAGTCCGAGACTAGCGGACTTCTACAATGAGCAGTTCTTC; CDR3aa: CASSPRLADFYNEQFF
j_gene: TRBJ2-7; d_gene: -; abundance: -; len: 13; v_gene: TRBV28; CDR3nt: TGTGCCAGCAGTTTAACGGTCCCCTACGAGCAGTACTTC; CDR3aa: CASSLTVPYEQYF
j_gene: TRBJ2-7; d_gene: -; abundance: -; len: 12; v_gene: TRBV7-5; CDR3nt: TGTGTCAGAAGCTTAATAGCGCACGAGCAGTACTTC; CDR3aa: CVRSLIAHEQYF
j_gene: TRBJ2-7; d_gene: TRBD2; abundance: -; len: 15; v_gene: TRBV29-1; CDR3nt: TGCAGCGTGTACAGCGGGAGCCAAAGCTCCTACGAGCAGTACTTC; CDR3aa: CSVYSGSQSSYEQYF
j_gene: TRBJ2-4; d_gene: -; abundance: -; len: 15; v_gene: TRBV7-9; CDR3nt: TGTGCCAGCAGCGAAGGCGGGGCTGGGGGGAACATTCAGTACTTC; CDR3aa: CASSEGGAGGNIQYF
j_gene: TRBJ1-2; d_gene: TRBD1; abundance: -; len: 17; v_gene: TRBV7-9; CDR3nt: TGTGCCAGCAGCTTGGGGACGGGCGACAGGGGGCGAGATGGCTACACCTTC; CDR3aa: CASSLGTGDRGRDGYTF
j_gene: TRBJ2-2; d_gene: -; abundance: -; len: 15; v_gene: TRBV4-2; CDR3nt: TGTGCCAGCAGCCAAGATTCGGGTTATACCGGGGAGCTGTTTTTT; CDR3aa: CASSQDSGYTGELFF
j_gene: TRBJ2-2; d_gene: -; abundance: -; len: 15; v_gene: TRBV5-6; CDR3nt: TGTGCCAGCAGCCCTGTCGGGTTGAACACCGGGGAGCTGTTTTTT; CDR3aa: CASSPVGLNTGELFF
j_gene: TRBJ2-4; d_gene: -; abundance: -; len: 14; v_gene: TRBV6-1; CDR3nt: TGTGCCACAACTAGTGTAACGAACAAAAACATTCAGTACTTC; CDR3aa: CATTSVTNKNIQYF
j_gene: TRBJ2-7; d_gene: -; abundance: -; len: 15; v_gene: TRBV19; CDR3nt: TGTGCCAGTGAGGGTGGAGATTTAGGATCCTACGAGCAGTACTTC; CDR3aa: CASEGGDLGSYEQYF
j_gene: TRBJ2-7; d_gene: TRBD2; abundance: -; len: 20; v_gene: TRBV11-2; CDR3nt: TGTGCCAGCAGCTTAGAGACGTCTAGCGGGAGGTTAAAGGTGGGGATTGGGCAGTACTTC; CDR3aa: CASSLETSSGRLKVGIGQYF
j_gene: TRBJ2-2; d_gene: -; abundance: -; len: 12; v_gene: TRBV10-1; CDR3nt: TGCGCCAGTAGCGAGAACACCGGGGAGCTGTTTTTT; CDR3aa: CASSENTGELFF
j_gene: TRBJ2-1; d_gene: TRBD2; abundance: -; len: 14; v_gene: TRBV18; CDR3nt: TGTGCCAGCTCACTCGGGACTAGCGGGAACGAGCAGTTCTTC; CDR3aa: CASSLGTSGNEQFF
j_gene: TRBJ1-2; d_gene: -; abundance: -; len: 14; v_gene: TRBV5-5; CDR3nt: TGTGCCAGCGATTTTGGGGCCCAGGGCTATGGCTACACCTTC; CDR3aa: CASDFGAQGYGYTF
j_gene: TRBJ2-7; d_gene: -; abundance: few; len: 12; v_gene: TRBV30; CDR3nt: TGTGCCTGGACGTTGGGCGACTACGAGCAGTACTTC; CDR3aa: CAWTLGDYEQYF
j_gene: TRBJ2-7; d_gene: -; abundance: -; len: 14; v_gene: TRBV28; CDR3nt: TGTGCCAGCACCCTGGGGGCATACCCCTACGAGCAGTACTTC; CDR3aa: CASTLGAYPYEQYF
j_gene: TRBJ2-5; d_gene: -; abundance: -; len: 13; v_gene: TRBV5-1; CDR3nt: TGCGCCAGCAGCTTTACCCACGAGGAGACCCAGTACTTC; CDR3aa: CASSFTHEETQYF
j_gene: TRBJ2-7; d_gene: -; abundance: -; len: 12; v_gene: TRBV28; CDR3nt: TGTGCCAGCAGCGACACAAGGTACGAGCAGTACTTC; CDR3aa: CASSDTRYEQYF
j_gene: TRBJ2-3; d_gene: TRBD2; abundance: -; len: 17; v_gene: TRBV5-1; CDR3nt: TGCGCCAGCAGCTTGGTGCGATGGCGGGAGTTTGCAGATACGCAGTATTTT; CDR3aa: CASSLVRWREFADTQYF
j_gene: TRBJ2-5; d_gene: TRBD2; abundance: few; len: 15; v_gene: TRBV5-6; CDR3nt: TGTGCCAGCAGCTTGCTAGCGGGCCGCCAAGAGACCCAGTACTTC; CDR3aa: CASSLLAGRQETQYF
j_gene: TRBJ2-7; d_gene: TRBD1; abundance: few; len: 15; v_gene: TRBV6-1; CDR3nt: TGTGCCACCCAGAAGTTTCGGCAGGGGGCTTACGAGCAGTACTTC; CDR3aa: CATQKFRQGAYEQYF
j_gene: TRBJ1-1; d_gene: TRBD1; abundance: -; len: 15; v_gene: TRBV7-9; CDR3nt: TGTGCCAGCAGCTTTAGGGGACAGTCGAACACTGAAGCTTTCTTT; CDR3aa: CASSFRGQSNTEAFF
j_gene: TRBJ2-5; d_gene: TRBD1; abundance: -; len: 16; v_gene: TRBV10-3; CDR3nt: TGTGCCATCAGCCAAATGCACAGGGGGATCCAAGAGACCCAGTACTTC; CDR3aa: CAISQMHRGIQETQYF
j_gene: TRBJ2-1; d_gene: TRBD2; abundance: -; len: 16; v_gene: TRBV19; CDR3nt: TGTGCCAGTAGTATGTTGGCTAGCGGGACCTACAATGAGCAGTTCTTC; CDR3aa: CASSMLASGTYNEQFF
j_gene: TRBJ2-7; d_gene: -; abundance: -; len: 13; v_gene: TRBV14; CDR3nt: TGTGCCAGCAGCCAAGTCGGGGTACACGAGCAGTACTTC; CDR3aa: CASSQVGVHEQYF
j_gene: TRBJ2-1; d_gene: -; abundance: -; len: 14; v_gene: TRBV30; CDR3nt: TGTGCCTGGAGTGGAGCTACCTTAAACAATGAGCAGTTCTTC; CDR3aa: CAWSGATLNNEQFF
j_gene: TRBJ2-7; d_gene: -; abundance: -; len: 14; v_gene: TRBV7-9; CDR3nt: TGTTCCAGCAGCTTGACCGTCTGGGGCCACGAGCAGTACTTC; CDR3aa: CSSSLTVWGHEQYF
j_gene: TRBJ2-1; d_gene: TRBD2; abundance: medium-sized; len: 17; v_gene: TRBV4-2; CDR3nt: TGTGCCAGCAGCCAAGAGTCTAGCGGCACACGAAGCAATGAGCAGTTCTTC; CDR3aa: CASSQESSGTRSNEQFF
j_gene: TRBJ2-7; d_gene: -; abundance: -; len: 16; v_gene: TRBV19; CDR3nt: TGTGCCAGTAGTATAGCCGGATTTAGCGGTATCTACGAGCAGTACTTC; CDR3aa: CASSIAGFSGIYEQYF
j_gene: TRBJ2-3; d_gene: -; abundance: -; len: 14; v_gene: TRBV6-5; CDR3nt: TGTGCCAGCAGTTACAGGGGTAGCACAGATACGCAGTATTTT; CDR3aa: CASSYRGSTDTQYF
j_gene: TRBJ2-1; d_gene: -; abundance: -; len: 12; v_gene: TRBV19; CDR3nt: TGTGCCTCGGCGGACAGTTACAATGAGCAGTTCTTC; CDR3aa: CASADSYNEQFF
j_gene: TRBJ1-2; d_gene: -; abundance: -; len: 15; v_gene: TRBV5-1; CDR3nt: TGCGCCAGCAGCTTGGTTGTATCGGCTAACTATGGCTACACCTTC; CDR3aa: CASSLVVSANYGYTF
j_gene: TRBJ1-1; d_gene: -; abundance: once; len: 19; v_gene: TRBV19; CDR3nt: TGTGCCAGTAGTATAGATCCCCTCCCGGGACTCAAGGGGTTCACTGAAGCTTTCTTT; CDR3aa: CASSIDPLPGLKGFTEAFF
j_gene: TRBJ1-3; d_gene: TRBD1; abundance: once; len: 15; v_gene: TRBV9; CDR3nt: TGTGCCAGCAGCCCTCGACAGGGACAGTTAAACACCATATATTTT; CDR3aa: CASSPRQGQLNTIYF
j_gene: TRBJ2-5; d_gene: -; abundance: -; len: 12; v_gene: TRBV6-6; CDR3nt: TGTGCCAGCAGTGCCCAGATGGAGACCCAGTACTTC; CDR3aa: CASSAQMETQYF
j_gene: TRBJ1-5; d_gene: -; abundance: -; len: 15; v_gene: TRBV28; CDR3nt: TGTGCCAGCAGTTTCAGGGGCATAAACAATCAGCCCCAGCATTTT; CDR3aa: CASSFRGINNQPQHF
j_gene: TRBJ2-3; d_gene: -; abundance: once; len: 15; v_gene: TRBV5-4; CDR3nt: TGTGCCAGCAGCCTAGACGGCACTAGCACAGATACGCAGTATTTT; CDR3aa: CASSLDGTSTDTQYF
j_gene: TRBJ1-4; d_gene: -; abundance: -; len: 12; v_gene: TRBV28; CDR3nt: TGTGCCAGCAGCCCACCCGGGGAAAAACTGTTTTTT; CDR3aa: CASSPPGEKLFF
j_gene: TRBJ1-1; d_gene: TRBD1; abundance: -; len: 15; v_gene: TRBV5-1; CDR3nt: TGCGCCAGCAGCTCTGAGACAGGGAGATTTTCTGAAGCTTTCTTT; CDR3aa: CASSSETGRFSEAFF
j_gene: TRBJ2-3; d_gene: TRBD2; abundance: -; len: 21; v_gene: TRBV4-2; CDR3nt: TGTGCCAGCAGCCAACAGCTGGGGACTAGCGGGACGAACCCTAGCACAGATACGCAGTATTTT; CDR3aa: CASSQQLGTSGTNPSTDTQYF
j_gene: TRBJ1-5; d_gene: -; abundance: -; len: 15; v_gene: TRBV18; CDR3nt: TGTGCCAGCTCACCCGATGGCAGGGGTTTGCAGCCCCAGCATTTT; CDR3aa: CASSPDGRGLQPQHF
j_gene: TRBJ2-7; d_gene: -; abundance: -; len: 14; v_gene: TRBV4-1; CDR3nt: TGCGCCAGCAGCCAAGAGACAGGCTACGACGAGCAGTACTTC; CDR3aa: CASSQETGYDEQYF
j_gene: TRBJ1-2; d_gene: -; abundance: -; len: 12; v_gene: TRBV5-1; CDR3nt: TGCGCCAGCAGCTCGACAGACTATGGCTACACCTTC; CDR3aa: CASSSTDYGYTF
j_gene: TRBJ2-7; d_gene: TRBD2; abundance: -; len: 14; v_gene: TRBV7-2; CDR3nt: TGTGCCAGCAGCTTAGCGGGAGGGACCTACGAGCAGTACTTC; CDR3aa: CASSLAGGTYEQYF
j_gene: TRBJ1-1; d_gene: TRBD1; abundance: -; len: 15; v_gene: TRBV7-2; CDR3nt: TGTGCCAGCAGCTTAGTGACAGGGGGGAACACTGAAGCTTTCTTT; CDR3aa: CASSLVTGGNTEAFF